The rows below give T cell receptor beta chains drawn from one sample of a study of vaccination and CD4 T cells after COVID-19. TCRdb used MiXCR to reprocess the PCR reads, holding one entry per CDR3 protein. Found here are under 15,000 distinct CDR3 sequences, about half of them singletons; the top ten hold 15%. No cognate antigen is known for these TCRs. The sample taken for sequencing was CD4+ T cells from blood, cultured in vitro. The receptors originated from a human donor who had recovered from COVID-19. The CDR3 runs from the conserved cysteine through the conserved F or W. D genes are given only for firm matches. Clone size appears in some rows only: once, few, many, or a class for an expanded clone.

v_gene: TRBV20-1
j_gene: TRBJ1-4
abundance: -
d_gene: -
CDR3aa: CSARRGAANEKLFF
CDR3nt: TGCAGTGCTAGAAGGGGGGCGGCTAATGAAAAACTGTTTTTT

v_gene: TRBV12-3/TRBV12-4
j_gene: TRBJ1-3
abundance: few
d_gene: -
CDR3aa: CASSLNGVNSGNTIYF
CDR3nt: TGTGCCAGCAGTTTAAACGGCGTTAACTCTGGAAACACCATATATTTT

v_gene: TRBV7-2
j_gene: TRBJ1-2
abundance: few
d_gene: TRBD1
CDR3aa: CASSLGQGESYGYTF
CDR3nt: TGTGCCAGCAGCTTAGGACAGGGTGAGAGCTATGGCTACACCTTC

v_gene: TRBV6-1
j_gene: TRBJ2-5
abundance: few
d_gene: TRBD2
CDR3aa: CASGRGRVQETQYF
CDR3nt: TGTGCCAGCGGGCGGGGGAGGGTTCAAGAGACCCAGTACTTC

v_gene: TRBV11-1
j_gene: TRBJ2-5
abundance: -
d_gene: -
CDR3aa: CASSFRGFYQETQYF
CDR3nt: TGTGCCAGCAGTTTCAGGGGCTTCTACCAAGAGACCCAGTACTTC

v_gene: TRBV12-3/TRBV12-4
j_gene: TRBJ2-5
abundance: -
d_gene: TRBD2
CDR3aa: CASSTRTSAETQYF
CDR3nt: TGTGCCAGCAGTACCCGGACTAGCGCGGAGACCCAGTACTTC

v_gene: TRBV15
j_gene: TRBJ2-7
abundance: -
d_gene: -
CDR3aa: CATSREVASADSYEQYF
CDR3nt: TGTGCCACCAGCAGAGAGGTAGCTAGCGCCGACTCCTACGAGCAGTACTTC

v_gene: TRBV28
j_gene: TRBJ1-4
abundance: few
d_gene: -
CDR3aa: CASSPGGGREKLFF
CDR3nt: TGTGCCAGCAGCCCCGGGGGGGGGCGCGAAAAACTGTTTTTT

v_gene: TRBV5-8
j_gene: TRBJ2-7
abundance: few
d_gene: -
CDR3aa: CASSRWVGRAEYYEQYF
CDR3nt: TGTGCCAGCAGCCGTTGGGTTGGCAGGGCGGAATACTACGAGCAGTACTTC

v_gene: TRBV12-3/TRBV12-4
j_gene: TRBJ1-5
abundance: -
d_gene: TRBD1
CDR3aa: CASSLYVLGQESIRRNQPQHF
CDR3nt: TGTGCCAGCAGTTTATACGTGTTGGGACAGGAATCAATACGACGCAATCAGCCCCAGCATTTT

v_gene: TRBV7-2
j_gene: TRBJ1-2
abundance: once
d_gene: -
CDR3aa: CASRPNTGLGGYTF
CDR3nt: TGTGCCAGCAGACCGAATACAGGGCTGGGTGGCTACACCTTC

v_gene: TRBV2
j_gene: TRBJ1-6
abundance: -
d_gene: -
CDR3aa: CASRASGPNSPLHF
CDR3nt: TGTGCCAGCAGAGCGTCCGGGCCTAATTCACCCCTCCACTTT

v_gene: TRBV28
j_gene: TRBJ1-2
abundance: -
d_gene: -
CDR3aa: CASSSQSYGYTF
CDR3nt: TGTGCCAGCAGTTCTCAGAGCTATGGCTACACCTTC

v_gene: TRBV2
j_gene: TRBJ1-2
abundance: -
d_gene: -
CDR3aa: CASTGQLANYGYTF
CDR3nt: TGTGCCAGCACCGGACAGTTAGCTAACTATGGCTACACCTTC

v_gene: TRBV2
j_gene: TRBJ2-3
abundance: -
d_gene: TRBD2
CDR3aa: CASSGGLAATDTQYF
CDR3nt: TGTGCCAGCAGTGGGGGACTAGCGGCCACAGATACGCAGTATTTT

v_gene: TRBV20-1
j_gene: TRBJ1-5
abundance: few
d_gene: TRBD1
CDR3aa: CSANRGVSNQPQHF
CDR3nt: TGCAGTGCTAACAGGGGGGTAAGCAATCAGCCCCAGCATTTT

v_gene: TRBV20-1
j_gene: TRBJ1-2
abundance: few
d_gene: TRBD1
CDR3aa: CSARTGNYGYTF
CDR3nt: TGCAGTGCTCGGACAGGGAACTATGGCTACACCTTC

v_gene: TRBV11-1
j_gene: TRBJ2-7
abundance: -
d_gene: TRBD2
CDR3aa: CASSPTSASSYEQYF
CDR3nt: TGTGCCAGCAGCCCGACTAGCGCGAGCTCCTACGAGCAGTACTTC

v_gene: TRBV6-1
j_gene: TRBJ2-1
abundance: -
d_gene: TRBD2
CDR3aa: CASSTPSLLSGRAGEQFF
CDR3nt: TGTGCCAGCAGTACGCCCTCTTTACTTAGCGGGAGGGCCGGGGAGCAGTTCTTC

v_gene: TRBV6-1
j_gene: TRBJ1-6
abundance: -
d_gene: TRBD1
CDR3aa: CASNRGQNSPLHF
CDR3nt: TGTGCCAGCAACAGGGGGCAGAATTCACCCCTCCACTTT

v_gene: TRBV5-1
j_gene: TRBJ2-7
abundance: -
d_gene: -
CDR3aa: CASSLVATGSEQYF
CDR3nt: TGCGCCAGCAGCTTGGTGGCTACGGGGAGCGAGCAGTACTTC

v_gene: TRBV30
j_gene: TRBJ2-3
abundance: -
d_gene: -
CDR3aa: CAWTSRPTDTQYF
CDR3nt: TGTGCCTGGACTTCTAGACCCACAGATACGCAGTATTTT

v_gene: TRBV28
j_gene: TRBJ1-2
abundance: -
d_gene: -
CDR3aa: CASIKRPGVNYGYTF
CDR3nt: TGTGCCAGCATCAAGCGCCCAGGGGTTAACTATGGCTACACCTTC

v_gene: TRBV25-1
j_gene: TRBJ1-6
abundance: -
d_gene: -
CDR3aa: CASSEGPSPLHF
CDR3nt: TGTGCCAGCAGTGAAGGGCCTTCACCCCTCCACTTT

v_gene: TRBV6-1
j_gene: TRBJ2-3
abundance: -
d_gene: TRBD2
CDR3aa: CASRPAAGRGTDTQYF
CDR3nt: TGTGCCAGCAGACCCGCAGCGGGAAGGGGCACAGATACGCAGTATTTT

v_gene: TRBV20-1
j_gene: TRBJ2-7
abundance: -
d_gene: TRBD2
CDR3aa: CSARGAGELPYEQYF
CDR3nt: TGCAGTGCTAGGGGAGCGGGAGAGCTTCCCTACGAGCAGTACTTC

v_gene: TRBV10-3
j_gene: TRBJ2-3
abundance: -
d_gene: -
CDR3aa: CAIRARGRGTDTQYF
CDR3nt: TGTGCCATCAGAGCAAGGGGACGAGGGACAGATACGCAGTATTTT

v_gene: TRBV7-9
j_gene: TRBJ1-2
abundance: once
d_gene: TRBD1
CDR3aa: CASSLAGTVLNYGYTF
CDR3nt: TGTGCCAGCAGCTTAGCGGGGACAGTCCTAAACTATGGCTACACCTTC

v_gene: TRBV24-1
j_gene: TRBJ2-5
abundance: -
d_gene: -
CDR3aa: CATSLGGDRLQETQYF
CDR3nt: TGTGCCACCAGTTTGGGAGGGGACAGGCTTCAAGAGACCCAGTACTTC

v_gene: TRBV7-8
j_gene: TRBJ2-1
abundance: few
d_gene: TRBD1
CDR3aa: CASSLFGTGVNEQFF
CDR3nt: TGTGCCAGCAGCTTATTCGGGACAGGGGTTAATGAGCAGTTCTTC

v_gene: TRBV2
j_gene: TRBJ1-5
abundance: -
d_gene: -
CDR3aa: CASSEEGGGPQHF
CDR3nt: TGTGCCAGCAGTGAAGAGGGTGGAGGGCCCCAGCATTTT

v_gene: TRBV7-9
j_gene: TRBJ1-6
abundance: once
d_gene: -
CDR3aa: CASSSLSTQDSPLHF
CDR3nt: TGTGCCAGCAGCTCCCTATCGACCCAGGATTCACCCCTCCACTTT

v_gene: TRBV20-1
j_gene: TRBJ2-1
abundance: few
d_gene: TRBD1
CDR3aa: CSAGGLARGNEQFF
CDR3nt: TGCAGTGCAGGGGGCTTAGCCCGGGGCAATGAGCAGTTCTTC

v_gene: TRBV7-2
j_gene: TRBJ2-7
abundance: few
d_gene: TRBD2
CDR3aa: CASSLVAGGLAGAGF
CDR3nt: TGTGCCAGCAGCTTAGTTGCGGGGGGACTAGCGGGAGCAGGCTTC

v_gene: TRBV11-2
j_gene: TRBJ2-2
abundance: few
d_gene: TRBD2
CDR3aa: CASTLGLAGVVTGELFF
CDR3nt: TGTGCCAGCACCCTGGGACTAGCGGGAGTCGTGACCGGGGAGCTGTTTTTT

v_gene: TRBV28
j_gene: TRBJ2-1
abundance: -
d_gene: -
CDR3aa: CASSSGGLDPHLNEQFF
CDR3nt: TGTGCCAGCAGTTCCGGGGGACTCGACCCACACCTCAATGAGCAGTTCTTC

v_gene: TRBV20-1
j_gene: TRBJ2-7
abundance: -
d_gene: TRBD2
CDR3aa: CSARDRTSGSLHF
CDR3nt: TGCAGTGCTAGAGATAGGACTAGCGGAAGCTTACACTTC

v_gene: TRBV20-1
j_gene: TRBJ2-7
abundance: few
d_gene: TRBD2
CDR3aa: CSGGASGRARTEQYF
CDR3nt: TGCAGTGGGGGGGCTAGCGGGAGGGCCCGGACGGAGCAGTACTTC

v_gene: TRBV28
j_gene: TRBJ1-2
abundance: -
d_gene: -
CDR3aa: CASSLAGSYGYTF
CDR3nt: TGTGCCAGCAGTTTAGCGGGGAGCTATGGCTACACCTTC